Following are 19 T cell receptor beta chains from one sample sequenced in a study of T-cell reconstitution after alpha-beta-depleted transplantation in children. Preparing the TCRbeta library involved the use of unique molecular identifiers. Each CDR3 protein gets one entry after TCRdb re-called the PCR reads with MiXCR. The table has 750,000 to 950,000 distinct CDR3 sequences, roughly 15% seen once; the top ten hold approximately 5%. Here the sequenced sample was PBMCs, mostly from graft donor cells, taken 360 days after TCRalphabeta/CD19-depleted stem cell transplant. These receptors all stem from a male patient aged 5 to 17 who had a stem cell transplant for acute lymphoblastic leukemia, so the T cells may come from the graft donor.

The J gene is TRBJ2-1, the V gene TRBV29-1, with 12 bases that match TRBD2. The V segment lost 4 bases and the J segment 0 bases; nucleotides outside the gene matches: 7. Germline V lookup: CDR1 SQVTM, CDR2 ANQGSEA. CDR3 length equals 17 residues. CDR3 amino acids: CSVVSLAGGSSYNEQFF. CDR3 DNA: TGCAGCGTTGTATCCCTAGCGGGAGGGAGCTCCTACAATGAGCAGTTCTTC.

This chain uses TRBV19 with TRBJ1-2; tentatively, D is TRBD1 (5 bases). This CDR3 is 14 amino acids long. V was pared by 5 bases and J by 4 bases, with 14 bases between. CDR1 and CDR2 from the germline V gene are LNHDA and SQIVND (reference sequence). Written as DNA, the CDR3 is TGTGCCAGTAGTGCGGACACCCCTTTCTATGGCTACACCTTC. It yields the protein CASSADTPFYGYTF.

There are a few counts of this clonotype. The gene calls are TRBV5-1 and TRBJ2-5; 8 bases agree with TRBD2. The V segment lost 10 bases and the J segment 2 bases; nucleotides outside the gene matches: 10. CDR1 and CDR2 (germline): SGHRS, YFSETQ. CDR3 size: 14 residues. CDR3 region: CASKQLAAQETQYF. The CDR3, as DNA: TGCGCCTCCAAACAACTAGCGGCACAAGAGACCCAGTACTTC.

This clonotype occurred a few times. This sequence joins TRBV7-6 and TRBJ2-5, with D perhaps matching TRBD1 or TRBD2 (5 bases each). The CDR3 spans 15 residues. V shed 4 bases and J shed 4 bases, with 16 bases lying between them. Germline V gene sequence: CDR1 SGHVS, CDR2 FNYEAQ. CDR3 nucleotide sequence: TGTGCCAGCAGCTCCCGGGACCGAGATGGAGAGACCCAGTACTTC. It yields the protein CASSSRDRDGETQYF.

This clonotype has just a few counts. The V call is TRBV24-1, the J call TRBJ1-4; a weak D match, TRBD1 (5 bases). Germline-derived CDR1 and CDR2 are KGHDR and SFDVKD. This CDR3 has 16 residues. Trimming left V 0 bases short and J 8 bases short, with 15 bases between. Here the CDR3 DNA reads TGTGCCACCAGTGATTTGCATCCGGGACGGCACGAAAAACTGTTTTTT. Protein sequence: CATSDLHPGRHEKLFF.

The J gene is TRBJ2-3, the V gene TRBV5-1, with 12 bases matching TRBD2. Germline V gene sequence: CDR1 SGHRS, CDR2 YFSETQ. The CDR3 totals 18 residues. J was trimmed by 0 bases and V by 2 bases; bases with no gene match: 7. The CDR3 spells CASSFRRLAGVSTDTQYF. In DNA, the CDR3 is TGCGCCAGCAGCTTCCGAAGACTAGCGGGGGTTAGCACAGATACGCAGTATTTT. Drawing the rest from reference TRBV5-1 and TRBJ2-3, the complete variable domain is KAGVTQTPRYLIKTRGQQVTLSCSPISGHRSVSWYQQTPGQGLQFLFEYFSETQRNKGNFPGRFSGRQFSNSRSEMNVSTLELGDSALYLCASSFRRLAGVSTDTQYFGPGTRLTVL.

This clonotype has a handful of counts. This rearrangement joins TRBV27 to TRBJ1-2, with D perhaps TRBD1 (6 bases). This CDR3 has 15 residues. Germline values: CDR1 MNHEY, CDR2 SMNVEV (reference sequence). The V and J ends lost 1 base and 8 bases respectively, with 17 bases between them. The CDR3 loop is CASSLFDAGGGGYTF. The CDR3 nucleotides read TGTGCCAGCAGTTTATTCGACGCGGGGGGCGGAGGCTACACCTTC.

This clonotype was detected ten times or more. The chain employs TRBV5-1 and TRBJ2-7; TRBD2 aligns across 10 bases. Trimming at V came to 3 bases and at J to 3 bases, leaving 3 bases not matched to a gene. CDR1 is SGHRS and CDR2 is YFSETQ in the germline V gene. There are 14 residues in the CDR3. The CDR3 loop reads CASSSWTSGYEQYF. The DNA for the CDR3 is TGCGCCAGCAGCTCCTGGACTAGCGGCTACGAGCAGTACTTC.

The table lists this clonotype with a few counts. J is TRBJ2-3 and V is TRBV29-1; D call uncertain. CDR3 size: 15 residues. Trimming stripped 3 bases from V and 3 bases from J, with 16 bases between. Per germline, CDR1 SQVTM and CDR2 ANQGSEA. Here the CDR3 reads CSVDSIALATDTQYF. The CDR3 DNA reads as TGCAGCGTTGACTCTATCGCCCTGGCTACAGATACGCAGTATTTT.

The chain recombines TRBV11-3 with TRBJ2-5, with 7 bases matching TRBD2. Losses at the gene ends were 5 bases for V and 4 bases for J; bases not matched to a gene: 7. Germline V lookup: CDR1 SGHNT, CDR2 YENEEA. The CDR3 is made up of 14 amino acids. The CDR3 nucleotides read TGTGCCAGCAGCAGTGGCGGGAGCGGAGAGACCCAGTACTTC. It codes for CASSSGGSGETQYF.

CDR3 coding DNA: TGTGCCAGCAGGCAACACACAGGGAGTCAGCCCCAGCATTTT. This codes for CASRQHTGSQPQHF. V and J are TRBV7-2 and TRBJ1-5; tentatively, D is TRBD1 (6 bases). The CDR3 is 14 amino acids. Germline lookup yields CDR1 SGHTA and CDR2 FQGNSA. Trimming left V 6 bases short and J 6 bases short, with 15 bases between.

This clonotype was seen more than once but under ten times. V gene TRBV6-5 combines with J gene TRBJ2-5; no reliable D call. The CDR3 is 11 residues long. Trimming removed 2 bases from V and 5 bases from J, with 3 bases in between. Germline assignment: CDR1 MNHEY and CDR2 SVGAGI. The CDR3 nucleotides are TGTGCCAGCAGTTACATGGAGACCCAGTACTTC. Translating gives CASSYMETQYF.

This chain connects TRBV4-2 to TRBJ1-5, with D perhaps TRBD1 (6 bases). CDR3 length: 16 amino acids. Trimming shortened V by 0 bases and J by 5 bases, and 14 bases separated the two germline ends. Germline V gene lookup returns CDR1 LGHNA and CDR2 YNFKEQ. The CDR3 coding sequence is TGTGCCAGCAGCCAAGACGGCCGACAGGTCCATCAGCCCCAGCATTTT. Its protein is CASSQDGRQVHQPQHF.

This chain joins TRBV7-8 and TRBJ2-7; 7 bases align to TRBD2. The germline gives CDR1 SGHVS, CDR2 FQNEAQ. The CDR3 runs 16 residues. The ends lost 1 base at V and 3 bases at J; junction bases unmatched: 9. The CDR3, as DNA: TGTGCCAGCAGCTTAGGCGTAGCTAGCGGCGTCTACGAGCAGTACTTC. Protein: CASSLGVASGVYEQYF.

J is TRBJ2-5 and V is TRBV3-1; 10 nucleotides align to TRBD2. Germline V gene sequence: CDR1 LGHDT, CDR2 YNNKEL (reference sequence). With 0 bases clipped from V and 1 base from J, the junction kept 11 bases outside the gene matches. This CDR3 has 19 amino acids. The CDR3 loop is CASSQEDGSLAGAQETQYF. CDR3 DNA sequence: TGTGCCAGCAGCCAAGAAGATGGGTCCCTAGCGGGAGCCCAAGAGACCCAGTACTTC.

This clonotype showed up just a few times. This chain uses TRBV5-5 with TRBJ1-1, with D tentatively TRBD1 (6 bases). This CDR3 is 15 amino acids long. Trimming left V 0 bases short and J 1 base short, with 10 bases between. CDR1 and CDR2 (germline): SGHKS, YYEKEE (reference sequence). The CDR3 region is CASSLVPGENTEAFF. The DNA for the CDR3 is TGTGCCAGCAGCTTGGTCCCAGGGGAGAACACTGAAGCTTTCTTT.

This clonotype was detected ten times or more. The chain carries TRBV5-1 and TRBJ2-1; TRBD2 is a possible D gene (6 bases). Germline loops: CDR1 SGHRS, CDR2 YFSETQ. V lost 2 bases to trimming and J lost 0 bases, with 9 bases between them. There are 15 residues in the CDR3. In DNA form, the CDR3 reads TGCGCCAGCAGCTTCGGGACTGGCTCCTACAATGAGCAGTTCTTC. This gives the protein CASSFGTGSYNEQFF.

The genes are TRBV19 and TRBJ1-1, with 10 bases that match TRBD1. CDR1 and CDR2 (germline): LNHDA, SQIVND (reference sequence). The CDR3 length is 18 residues. V was clipped by 4 bases and J by 0 bases; unmatched bases: 11. The CDR3 sequence is CASSKGWGQGFVNTEAFF. In DNA, the CDR3 is TGTGCCAGTAGTAAAGGGTGGGGACAGGGGTTCGTGAACACTGAAGCTTTCTTT.

V gene TRBV30 combines with J gene TRBJ2-1, with D perhaps matching TRBD1 (6 bases). This CDR3 spans 15 amino acids. Germline loops: CDR1 GTSNPN, CDR2 SVGIG (reference sequence). With 2 bases removed from V and 2 bases from J, the gap between germline ends came to 13 bases. CDR3 nucleotides: TGTGCCTGGAGTCTAGGGGGAACCCCCTACAATGAGCAGTTCTTC. Amino acids: CAWSLGGTPYNEQFF.